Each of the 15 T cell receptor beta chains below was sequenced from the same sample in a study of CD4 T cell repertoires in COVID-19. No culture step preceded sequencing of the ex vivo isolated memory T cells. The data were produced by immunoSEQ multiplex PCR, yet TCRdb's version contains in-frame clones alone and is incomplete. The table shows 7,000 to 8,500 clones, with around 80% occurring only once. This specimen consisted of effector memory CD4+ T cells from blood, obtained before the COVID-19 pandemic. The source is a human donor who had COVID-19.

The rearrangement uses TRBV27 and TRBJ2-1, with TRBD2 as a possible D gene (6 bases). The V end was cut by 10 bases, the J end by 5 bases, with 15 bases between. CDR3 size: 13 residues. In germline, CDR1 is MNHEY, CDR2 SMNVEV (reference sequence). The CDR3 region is CATGAGRNNEQFF. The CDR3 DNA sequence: TGTGCCACCGGCGCGGGGAGGAACAATGAGCAGTTCTTC.

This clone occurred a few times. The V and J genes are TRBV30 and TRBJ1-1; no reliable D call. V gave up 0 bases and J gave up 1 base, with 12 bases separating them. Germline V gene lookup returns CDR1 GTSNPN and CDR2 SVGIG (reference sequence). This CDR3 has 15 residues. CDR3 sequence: CAWSVRGRKNTEAFF. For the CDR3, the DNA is TGTGCCTGGAGTGTACGAGGGAGAAAGAACACTGAAGCTTTCTTT.

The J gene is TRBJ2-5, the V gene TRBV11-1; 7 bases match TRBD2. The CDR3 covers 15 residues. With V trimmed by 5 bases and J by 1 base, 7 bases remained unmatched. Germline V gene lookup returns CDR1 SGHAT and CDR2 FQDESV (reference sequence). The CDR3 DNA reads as TGTGCCAGCAGCCCGGGGGGAGGACTCCAAGAGACCCAGTACTTC. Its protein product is CASSPGGGLQETQYF.

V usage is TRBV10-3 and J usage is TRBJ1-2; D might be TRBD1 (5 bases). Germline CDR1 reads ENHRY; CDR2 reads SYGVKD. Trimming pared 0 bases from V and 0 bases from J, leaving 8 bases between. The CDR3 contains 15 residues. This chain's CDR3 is CAISESRASNYGYTF. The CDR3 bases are TGTGCCATCAGTGAGTCCAGGGCTTCTAACTATGGCTACACCTTC.

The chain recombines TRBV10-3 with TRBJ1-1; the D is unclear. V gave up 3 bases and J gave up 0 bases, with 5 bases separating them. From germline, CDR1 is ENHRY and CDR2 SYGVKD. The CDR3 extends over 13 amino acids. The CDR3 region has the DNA TGTGCCATCAGTGAAGCGGTGAACACTGAAGCTTTCTTT. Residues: CAISEAVNTEAFF.

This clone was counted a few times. The CDR3 DNA reads as TGTGCCAGCAGTGTCGCAGGGTCGAGCTCTGGAAACACCATATATTTT. This gives the protein CASSVAGSSSGNTIYF. The chain combines TRBV6-1 with TRBJ1-3; TRBD1 is a possible D gene (5 bases). Germline V gives CDR1 MNHNS, CDR2 SASEGT. The CDR3 has 16 residues. The germline V and J ends were trimmed by 4 bases and 0 bases, with 13 bases remaining between them.

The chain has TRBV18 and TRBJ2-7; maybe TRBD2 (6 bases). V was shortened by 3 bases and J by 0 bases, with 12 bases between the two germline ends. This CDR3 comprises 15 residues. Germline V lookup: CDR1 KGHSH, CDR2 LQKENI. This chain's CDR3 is CASSPTSQSSYEQYF. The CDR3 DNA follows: TGTGCCAGCTCACCGACTAGTCAGAGCTCCTACGAGCAGTACTTC.

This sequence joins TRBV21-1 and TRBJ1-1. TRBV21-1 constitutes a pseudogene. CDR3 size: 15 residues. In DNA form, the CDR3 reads TGTGCCAGCAGCAAAGCGCTAGGAAGGAACACTGAAGCTTTCTTT. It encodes CASSKALGRNTEAFF.

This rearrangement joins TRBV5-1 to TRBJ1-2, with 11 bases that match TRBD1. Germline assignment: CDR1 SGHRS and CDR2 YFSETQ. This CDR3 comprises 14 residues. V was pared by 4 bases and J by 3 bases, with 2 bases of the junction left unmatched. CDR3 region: CASSRTGGDYGYTF. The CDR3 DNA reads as TGCGCCAGCAGCCGGACAGGGGGCGACTATGGCTACACCTTC.

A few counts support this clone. In nucleotides, the CDR3 is TGTGCCAGCAGACCCGACAGGAATTCACCCCTCCACTTT. Translation gives CASRPDRNSPLHF. The V and J genes are TRBV6-6 and TRBJ1-6, with a weak D call TRBD1 (6 bases). Trimming stripped 6 bases from V and 7 bases from J, with 10 bases between. The CDR3 length is 13 residues. Germline CDR1 is MNHNY and CDR2 is SVGAGI (reference sequence).

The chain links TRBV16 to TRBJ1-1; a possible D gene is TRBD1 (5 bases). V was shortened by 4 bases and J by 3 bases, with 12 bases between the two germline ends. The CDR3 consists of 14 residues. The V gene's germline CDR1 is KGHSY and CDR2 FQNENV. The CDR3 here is CASSLLRGDTEAFF. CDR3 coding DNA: TGTGCCAGCAGCCTCCTACGGGGGGACACTGAAGCTTTCTTT.

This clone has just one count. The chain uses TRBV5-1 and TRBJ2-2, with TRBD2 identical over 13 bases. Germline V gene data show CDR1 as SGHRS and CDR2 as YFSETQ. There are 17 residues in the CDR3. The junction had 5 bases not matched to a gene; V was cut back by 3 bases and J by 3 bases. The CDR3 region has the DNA TGCGCCAGCAGCTCGAGACTAGCGGGAGGCGACACCGGGGAGCTGTTTTTT. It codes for CASSSRLAGGDTGELFF.

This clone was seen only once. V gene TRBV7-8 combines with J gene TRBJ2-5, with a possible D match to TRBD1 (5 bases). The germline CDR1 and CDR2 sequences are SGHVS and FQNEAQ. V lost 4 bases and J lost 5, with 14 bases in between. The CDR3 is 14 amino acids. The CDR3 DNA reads TGTGCCAGCAGCTATAAAGGGGTTAGGGAGACCCAGTACTTC. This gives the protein CASSYKGVRETQYF.

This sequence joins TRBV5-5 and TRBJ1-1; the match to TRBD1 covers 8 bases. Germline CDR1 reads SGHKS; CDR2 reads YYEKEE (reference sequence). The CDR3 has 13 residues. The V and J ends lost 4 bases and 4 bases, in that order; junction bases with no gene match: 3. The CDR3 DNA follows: TGTGCCAGCAGCAGAACAGGGGGCACTGAAGCTTTCTTT. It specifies CASSRTGGTEAFF.

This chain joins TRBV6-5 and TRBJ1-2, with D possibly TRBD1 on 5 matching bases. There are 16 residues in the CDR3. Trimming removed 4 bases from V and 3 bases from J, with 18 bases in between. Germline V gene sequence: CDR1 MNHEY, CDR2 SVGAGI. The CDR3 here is CASSSFIGGGDYGYTF. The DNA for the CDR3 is TGTGCCAGCAGTTCATTCATTGGGGGAGGGGACTATGGCTACACCTTC.